These 14 T cell receptor beta chains were all obtained from the same sample, sequenced in a study of Ad26.COV2.S vaccination and SARS-CoV-2 variants. The treatment is: approximately 18 received Ad26.COV2.S at low or high dose, single or two shots; about 5 received placebo; per-sample allocation not given. Samples analyzed were those drawn on day 63 after the first vaccine or placebo injection. The assay was immunoSEQ multiplex PCR, and TCRdb's table has in-frame clones only and misses some. The data show more than 400,000 clones, around 93% seen once. The material sequenced was peripheral blood, taken in a trial of Ad26.COV2.S vaccine versus placebo. These receptors were obtained from a person between 18 and 60 years old who received the Ad26.COV2.S COVID-19 vaccine or a placebo.

The rearrangement links TRBV13 to TRBJ1-2, with D unclear. CDR1 and CDR2 from the germline V gene are PRHDT and FYEKMQ (reference sequence). V was cut by 5 bases and J by 8 bases, with 12 bases left in between. CDR3 length: 12 residues. CDR3: CASSPRYQGYTF. CDR3 DNA sequence: TGTGCCAGCAGCCCGCGTTACCAGGGCTACACCTTC. Together with reference TRBV13 and TRBJ1-2, the CDR3 gives the full variable domain: AAGVIQSPRHLIKEKRETATLKCYPIPRHDTVYWYQQGPGQDPQFLISFYEKMQSDKGSIPDRFSAQQFSDYHSELNMSSLELGDSALYFCASSPRYQGYTFGSGTRLTVV.

This clone was detected only a few times. This sample also contains other DNA sequences that code for the same CDR3. The chain joins TRBV6-2 or TRBV6-3 to TRBJ2-7; D is unresolved. The CDR3 is 11 residues long. The germline V gene encodes CDR1 MNHEY and CDR2 SVGEGT. V shed 4 bases and J shed 1 base, with 2 bases lying between them. In DNA, the CDR3 is TGTGCCAGCAGTTTTTCCTACGAGCAGTACTTC. Protein sequence: CASSFSYEQYF.

This clone appeared a single time. This chain connects TRBV2 to TRBJ2-1; D might be TRBD1 (6 bases). The CDR3 extends over 15 amino acids. Germline V gives CDR1 SNHLY, CDR2 FYNNEI. The V and J ends lost 6 bases and 0 bases respectively, with 12 bases between them. The CDR3 DNA reads as TGTGCCAGCAGAGTTCAGGGGCTCTCCTACAATGAGCAGTTCTTC. This translates into CASRVQGLSYNEQFF.

The chain recombines TRBV19 with TRBJ2-6; 10 positions match TRBD1. This CDR3 has 18 amino acids. Germline V CDR1 and CDR2: LNHDA, SQIVND (reference sequence). J lost 2 bases, V lost 6 bases, and 10 bases had no gene match. The DNA for the CDR3 is TGTGCCAGTAGAAACCGGGACAGGGGATACCCTGGGGCCAACGTCCTGACTTTC. This codes for CASRNRDRGYPGANVLTF.

This clone was counted once. The V gene is TRBV5-5, the J gene TRBJ2-7; 12 bases line up with TRBD1. This CDR3 is built from 14 residues. Trimming at V came to 3 bases and at J to 4 bases, leaving 2 bases not matched to a gene. Germline loops: CDR1 SGHKS, CDR2 YYEKEE (reference sequence). The CDR3 nucleotides are TGTGCCAGCAGCTCGGGACAGGGGGCGTACGAGCAGTACTTC. As protein: CASSSGQGAYEQYF.

The V gene is TRBV6-2 or TRBV6-3, the J gene TRBJ1-5; D is ambiguous. The length of the CDR3 is 14 residues. V was shortened by 5 bases and J by 3 bases, with 11 bases between the two germline ends. Germline V gene data show CDR1 as MNHEY and CDR2 as SVGEGT. The CDR3 sequence is CASSPGPNNQPQHF. DNA of the CDR3: TGTGCCAGCAGTCCCGGGCCGAACAATCAGCCCCAGCATTTT.

This chain links TRBV10-3 with TRBJ2-3, with TRBD2 as a possible D gene (7 bases). The CDR3 runs 15 residues. CDR1 and CDR2 from the germline V gene are ENHRY and SYGVKD. V lost 2 bases, J lost 4 bases, and 13 bases lay in between. CDR3 sequence: CAISERREGADTQYF. CDR3 in DNA: TGTGCCATCAGTGAGAGAAGGGAGGGGGCAGATACGCAGTATTTT.

This sequence joins TRBV11-2 and TRBJ2-1, with D maybe TRBD2 (5 bases). Germline loops: CDR1 SGHAT, CDR2 FQNNGV. The CDR3 is 13 residues long. The V and J ends lost 3 bases and 10 bases respectively, with 13 bases between them. The CDR3 DNA is TGTGCCAGCAGCTTTTTTTCTCCGGGAGAGCAGTTCTTC. This encodes CASSFFSPGEQFF.

The V gene is TRBV30, the J gene TRBJ1-2, with TRBD1 matching 7 bases. The CDR3 extends over 14 amino acids. The junction had 4 bases not matched to a gene; V was cut back by 2 bases and J by 1 base. Germline V lookup: CDR1 GTSNPN, CDR2 SVGIG (reference sequence). The CDR3 region is CAWSRQGLNYGYTF. In DNA form, the CDR3 reads TGTGCCTGGAGTCGACAGGGACTTAACTATGGCTACACCTTC.

The V call is TRBV7-9, the J call TRBJ1-1; possibly TRBD1 for D (5 bases). V lost 3 bases to trimming and J lost 1 base, with 6 bases between them. The CDR3 covers 13 residues. Germline-derived CDR1 and CDR2 are SEHNR and FQNEAQ (reference sequence). The CDR3 sequence is CASSLTANTEAFF. In DNA, the CDR3 is TGTGCCAGCAGCTTGACAGCGAACACTGAAGCTTTCTTT.

The CDR3 nucleotides read TGTGCCAGTAGTTTCGTTAGTTGGGGCGAAAATCAGCCCCAGCATTTT. Protein product: CASSFVSWGENQPQHF. The genes are TRBV19 and TRBJ1-5; D is perhaps TRBD1 (5 bases). V was clipped by 5 bases and J by 4 bases, with 18 bases between them. The CDR3 runs 16 residues. Germline CDR1 and CDR2: LNHDA and SQIVND (reference sequence).

The V and J genes are TRBV2 and TRBJ2-2, with unresolved D. Germline V CDR1 and CDR2: SNHLY, FYNNEI. V was clipped by 6 bases and J by 3 bases, with 5 bases between them. The CDR3 has 12 amino acids. CDR3 coding DNA: TGTGCCAGCAGGGTTGACACCGGGGAGCTGTTTTTT. Protein: CASRVDTGELFF. The full variable domain, with the rest looked up from reference TRBV2 and TRBJ2-2, is EPEVTQTPSHQVTQMGQEVILRCVPISNHLYFYWYRQILGQKVEFLVSFYNNEISEKSEIFDDQFSVERPDGSNFTLKIRSTKLEDSAMYFCASRVDTGELFFGEGSRLTVL.

The J gene is TRBJ1-4, the V gene TRBV28; perhaps TRBD1 as D (5 bases). The ends were cut back, 6 bases at V and 2 bases at J, with 16 bases in the middle. The CDR3 has 16 residues. Germline CDR1 and CDR2: MDHEN and SYDVKM. The CDR3 bases are TGTGCCAGCAGCTCCCAGGGTTTATCGACTAATGAAAAACTGTTTTTT. The encoded protein is CASSSQGLSTNEKLFF.

J is TRBJ2-5 and V is TRBV5-1; 10 positions agree with TRBD1. This CDR3 is 15 amino acids long. Germline loops: CDR1 SGHRS, CDR2 YFSETQ. V trimming: 0 bases; J trimming: 5 bases; junction bases outside the gene matches: 4. CDR3 loop: CASSLAVGQGETQYF. The DNA of the CDR3 is TGCGCCAGCAGCTTGGCTGTGGGACAGGGGGAGACCCAGTACTTC.